This T cell receptor (beta chain) was sequenced for a study of cytomegalovirus exposure and HLA in healthy donors. Broader study findings: Specific recognition of CMV antigens was confirmed in vitro for a few chains (all CMV-associated).

A multiplex PCR was run with 60 Vbeta primers and 13 Jbeta primers. Only in-frame clones appear in the TCRdb table, and some are missing; sequencing was by immunoSEQ multiplex PCR. Of approximately 190,000 clones in the sample, 82% were seen once. This CDR3 region has 15 residues. V lost 0 bases and J lost 0, with 4 bases in between. Germline CDR1 is SGDLS and CDR2 is YYNGEE. As to this clone: The antigen is undetermined.

The V gene is TRBV9, the J gene TRBJ1-6, with D uncertain. Material: PBMCs. The sequence was obtained from a boy aged 2 to 9 in good health and CMV-seronegative. CDR3 in amino acids: CASSVGPSYNSPLHF. CDR3 sequence (DNA): TGTGCCAGCAGCGTAGGGCCCTCCTATAATTCACCCCTCCACTTT.